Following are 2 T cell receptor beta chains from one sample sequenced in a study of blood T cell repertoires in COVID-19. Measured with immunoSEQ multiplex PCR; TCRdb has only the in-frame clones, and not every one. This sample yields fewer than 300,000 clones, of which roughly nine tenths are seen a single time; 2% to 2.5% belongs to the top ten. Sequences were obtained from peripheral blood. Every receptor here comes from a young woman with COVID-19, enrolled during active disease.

The chain's CDR3 is CASNLQGAGSPLHF. CDR3 in DNA: TGTGCCAGCAACCTTCAGGGGGCTGGTTCACCCCTCCACTTT. The chain couples TRBV19 to TRBJ1-6; 8 bases are shared with TRBD1. The CDR3 consists of 14 residues. J gave up 9 bases and V 9 bases, and 10 bases lay outside the gene matches. CDR1 and CDR2 (germline): LNHDA, SQIVND (reference sequence).

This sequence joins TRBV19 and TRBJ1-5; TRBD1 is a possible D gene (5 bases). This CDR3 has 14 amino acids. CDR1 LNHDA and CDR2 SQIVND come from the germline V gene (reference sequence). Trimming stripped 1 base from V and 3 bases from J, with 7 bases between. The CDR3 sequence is CASSIVGHNQPQHF. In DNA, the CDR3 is TGTGCCAGTAGTATAGTCGGACACAATCAGCCCCAGCATTTT.